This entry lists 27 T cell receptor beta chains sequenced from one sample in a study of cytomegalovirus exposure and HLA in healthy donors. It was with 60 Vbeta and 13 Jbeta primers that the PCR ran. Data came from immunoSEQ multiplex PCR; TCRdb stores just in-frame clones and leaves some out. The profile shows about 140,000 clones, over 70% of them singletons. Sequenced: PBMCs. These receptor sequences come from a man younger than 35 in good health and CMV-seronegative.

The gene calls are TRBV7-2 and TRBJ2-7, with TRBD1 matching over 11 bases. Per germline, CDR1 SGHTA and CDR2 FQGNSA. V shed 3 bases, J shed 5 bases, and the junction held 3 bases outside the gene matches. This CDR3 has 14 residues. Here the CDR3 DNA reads TGTGCCAGCAGCTTCTGGGACAGGGGGAACGAGCAGTACTTC. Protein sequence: CASSFWDRGNEQYF.

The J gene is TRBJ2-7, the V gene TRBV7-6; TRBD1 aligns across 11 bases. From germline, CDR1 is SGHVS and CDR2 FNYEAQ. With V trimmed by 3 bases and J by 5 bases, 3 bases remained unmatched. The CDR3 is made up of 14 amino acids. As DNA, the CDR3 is TGTGCCAGCAGCTTCGGACAGGGGGCGGACGAGCAGTACTTC. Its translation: CASSFGQGADEQYF.

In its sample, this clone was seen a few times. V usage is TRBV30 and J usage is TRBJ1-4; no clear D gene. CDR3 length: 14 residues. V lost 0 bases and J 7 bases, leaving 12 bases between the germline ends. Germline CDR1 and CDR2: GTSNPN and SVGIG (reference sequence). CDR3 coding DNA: TGTGCCTGGAGTGTAGGAATGTCGGGTGAAAAACTGTTTTTT. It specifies CAWSVGMSGEKLFF.

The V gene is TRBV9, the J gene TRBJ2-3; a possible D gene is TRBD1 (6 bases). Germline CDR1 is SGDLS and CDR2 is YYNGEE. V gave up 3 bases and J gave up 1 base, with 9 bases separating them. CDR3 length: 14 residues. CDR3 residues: CASSEGQRTDTQYF. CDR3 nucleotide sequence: TGTGCCAGCAGCGAGGGACAACGCACAGATACGCAGTATTTT.

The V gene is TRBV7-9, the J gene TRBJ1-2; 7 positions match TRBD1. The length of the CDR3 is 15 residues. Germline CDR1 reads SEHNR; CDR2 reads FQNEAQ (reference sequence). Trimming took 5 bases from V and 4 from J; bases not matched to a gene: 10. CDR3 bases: TGTGCCAGCAGCCACGACCGACAGGGACTCTATGGCTACACCTTC. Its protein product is CASSHDRQGLYGYTF.

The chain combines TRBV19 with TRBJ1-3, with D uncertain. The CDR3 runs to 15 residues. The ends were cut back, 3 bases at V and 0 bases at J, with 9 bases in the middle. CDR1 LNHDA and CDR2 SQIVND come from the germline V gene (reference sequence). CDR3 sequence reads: CASSIVAVSGNTIYF. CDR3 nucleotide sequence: TGTGCCAGTAGTATCGTAGCTGTCTCTGGAAACACCATATATTTT.

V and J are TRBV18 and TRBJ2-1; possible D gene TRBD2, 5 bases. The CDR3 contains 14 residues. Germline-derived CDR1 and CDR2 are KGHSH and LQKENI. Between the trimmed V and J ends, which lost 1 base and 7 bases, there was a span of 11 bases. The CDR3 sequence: CASSPQGVYNEQFF. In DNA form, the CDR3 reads TGTGCCAGCTCACCACAGGGAGTTTATAATGAGCAGTTCTTC.

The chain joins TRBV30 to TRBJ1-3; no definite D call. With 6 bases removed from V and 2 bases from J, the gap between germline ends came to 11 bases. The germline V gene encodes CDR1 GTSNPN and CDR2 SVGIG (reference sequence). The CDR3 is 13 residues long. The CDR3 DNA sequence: TGTGCCTGCCTCTCGAGGCCTGGAAACACCATATATTTT. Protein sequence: CACLSRPGNTIYF.

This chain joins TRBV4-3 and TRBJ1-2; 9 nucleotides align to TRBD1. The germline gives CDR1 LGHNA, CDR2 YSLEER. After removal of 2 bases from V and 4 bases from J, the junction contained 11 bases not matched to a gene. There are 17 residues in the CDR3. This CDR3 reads CASSQSPGTGKLYGYTF. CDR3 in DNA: TGCGCCAGCAGCCAAAGTCCAGGGACAGGGAAACTCTATGGCTACACCTTC.

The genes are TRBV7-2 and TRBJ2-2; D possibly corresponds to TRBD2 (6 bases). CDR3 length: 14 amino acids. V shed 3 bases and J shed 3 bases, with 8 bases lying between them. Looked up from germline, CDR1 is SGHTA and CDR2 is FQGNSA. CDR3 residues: CASSFGGDTGELFF. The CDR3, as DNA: TGTGCCAGCAGCTTCGGCGGGGACACCGGGGAGCTGTTTTTT.

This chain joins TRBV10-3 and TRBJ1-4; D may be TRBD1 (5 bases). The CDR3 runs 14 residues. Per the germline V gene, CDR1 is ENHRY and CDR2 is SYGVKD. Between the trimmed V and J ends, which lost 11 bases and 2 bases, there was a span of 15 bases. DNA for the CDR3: TGTGCCGCACGACCGGCAGGGACTAATGAAAAACTGTTTTTT. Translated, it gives CAARPAGTNEKLFF.

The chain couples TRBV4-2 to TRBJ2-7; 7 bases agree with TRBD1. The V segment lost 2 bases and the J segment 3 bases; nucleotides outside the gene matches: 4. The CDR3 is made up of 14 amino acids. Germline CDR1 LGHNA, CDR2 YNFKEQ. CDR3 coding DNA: TGTGCCAGCAGCCAACACGGGACAGACTACGAGCAGTACTTC. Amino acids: CASSQHGTDYEQYF.

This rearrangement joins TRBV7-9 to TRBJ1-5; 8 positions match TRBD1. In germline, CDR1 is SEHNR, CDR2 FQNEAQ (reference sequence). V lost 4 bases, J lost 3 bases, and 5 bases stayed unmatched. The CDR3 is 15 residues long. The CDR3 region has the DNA TGTGCCAGCAGCTACGGACAGGGTCTCAATCAGCCCCAGCATTTT. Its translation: CASSYGQGLNQPQHF.

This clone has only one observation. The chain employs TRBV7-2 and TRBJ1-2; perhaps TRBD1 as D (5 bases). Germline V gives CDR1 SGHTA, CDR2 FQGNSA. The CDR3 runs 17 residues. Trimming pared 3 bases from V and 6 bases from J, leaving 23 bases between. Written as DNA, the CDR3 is TGTGCCAGCAGCTTGGGGCCCTCGTGGATCCGGTTAGATGGCTACACCTTC. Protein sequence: CASSLGPSWIRLDGYTF.

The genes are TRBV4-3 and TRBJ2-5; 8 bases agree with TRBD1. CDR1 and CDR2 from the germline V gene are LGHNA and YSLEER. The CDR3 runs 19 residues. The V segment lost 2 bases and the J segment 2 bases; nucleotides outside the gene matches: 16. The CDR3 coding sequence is TGCGCCAGCAGCCAAACCCCCCTCGTGGGAGACAGGGGTCAAGAGACCCAGTACTTC. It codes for CASSQTPLVGDRGQETQYF.

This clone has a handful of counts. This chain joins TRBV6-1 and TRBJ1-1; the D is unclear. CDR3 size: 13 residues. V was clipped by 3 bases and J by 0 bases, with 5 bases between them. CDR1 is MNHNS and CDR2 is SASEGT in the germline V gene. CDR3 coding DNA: TGTGCCAGCAGTGATGCGTTGAACACTGAAGCTTTCTTT. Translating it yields CASSDALNTEAFF.

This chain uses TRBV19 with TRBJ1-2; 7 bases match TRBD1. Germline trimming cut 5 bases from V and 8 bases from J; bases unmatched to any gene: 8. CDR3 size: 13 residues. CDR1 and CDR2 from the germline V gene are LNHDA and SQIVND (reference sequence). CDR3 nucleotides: TGTGCCAGTAGTGTTACAGGGGCGAACGGCTACACCTTC. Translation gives CASSVTGANGYTF. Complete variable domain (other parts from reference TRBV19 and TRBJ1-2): DGGITQSPKYLFRKEGQNVTLSCEQNLNHDAMYWYRQDPGQGLRLIYYSQIVNDFQKGDIAEGYSVSREKKESFPLTVTSAQKNPTAFYLCASSVTGANGYTFGSGTRLTVV.

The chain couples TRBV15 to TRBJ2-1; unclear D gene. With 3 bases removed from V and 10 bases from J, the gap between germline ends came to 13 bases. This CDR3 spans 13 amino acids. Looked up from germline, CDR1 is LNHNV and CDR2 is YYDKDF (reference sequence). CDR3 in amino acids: CATSSATRGEQFF. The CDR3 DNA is TGTGCCACCAGCAGCGCCACCCGAGGCGAGCAGTTCTTC.

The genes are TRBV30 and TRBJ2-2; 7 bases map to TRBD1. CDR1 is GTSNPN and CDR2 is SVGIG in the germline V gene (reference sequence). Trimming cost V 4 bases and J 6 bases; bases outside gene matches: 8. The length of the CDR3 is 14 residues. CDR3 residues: CAWIKTGAAGELFF. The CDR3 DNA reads TGTGCCTGGATAAAAACAGGGGCAGCCGGGGAGCTGTTTTTT.

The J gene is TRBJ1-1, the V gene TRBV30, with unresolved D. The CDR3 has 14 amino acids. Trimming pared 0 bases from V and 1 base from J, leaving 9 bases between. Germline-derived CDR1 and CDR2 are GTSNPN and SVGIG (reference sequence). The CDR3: CAWSVQKWNTEAFF. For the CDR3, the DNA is TGTGCCTGGAGTGTACAGAAGTGGAACACTGAAGCTTTCTTT.

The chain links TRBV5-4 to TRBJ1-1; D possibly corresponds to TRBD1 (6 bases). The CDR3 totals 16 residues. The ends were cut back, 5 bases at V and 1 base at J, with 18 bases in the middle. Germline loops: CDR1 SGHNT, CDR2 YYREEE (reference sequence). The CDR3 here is CASSSKGVQANTEAFF. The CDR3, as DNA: TGTGCCAGCAGTTCAAAGGGGGTTCAGGCGAACACTGAAGCTTTCTTT.

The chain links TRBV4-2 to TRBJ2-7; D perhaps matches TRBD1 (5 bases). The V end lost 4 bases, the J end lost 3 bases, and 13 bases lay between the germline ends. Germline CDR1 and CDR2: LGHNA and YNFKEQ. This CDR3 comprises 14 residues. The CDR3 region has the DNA TGTGCCAGCAGCCCAGGGCTGGGAAACTACGAGCAGTACTTC. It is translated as CASSPGLGNYEQYF.

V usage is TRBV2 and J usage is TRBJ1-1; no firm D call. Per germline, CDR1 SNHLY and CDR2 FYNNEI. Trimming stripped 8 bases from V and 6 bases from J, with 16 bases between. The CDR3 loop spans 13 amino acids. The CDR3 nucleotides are TGTGCCAGCCTCGGGGAAGTTGGGGCTGAAGCTTTCTTT. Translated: CASLGEVGAEAFF.

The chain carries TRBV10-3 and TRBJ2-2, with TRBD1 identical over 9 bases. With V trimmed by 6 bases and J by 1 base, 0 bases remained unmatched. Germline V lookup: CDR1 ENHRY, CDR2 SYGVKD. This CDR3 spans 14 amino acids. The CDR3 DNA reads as TGTGCCATCAGGGGACAGGGGAACACCGGGGAGCTGTTTTTT. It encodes CAIRGQGNTGELFF.

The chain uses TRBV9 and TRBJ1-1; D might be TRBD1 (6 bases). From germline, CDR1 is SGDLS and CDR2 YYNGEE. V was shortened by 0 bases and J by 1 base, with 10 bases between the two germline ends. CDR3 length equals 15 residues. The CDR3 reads CASSVGLGGNTEAFF. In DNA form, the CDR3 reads TGTGCCAGCAGCGTAGGATTAGGGGGGAACACTGAAGCTTTCTTT.

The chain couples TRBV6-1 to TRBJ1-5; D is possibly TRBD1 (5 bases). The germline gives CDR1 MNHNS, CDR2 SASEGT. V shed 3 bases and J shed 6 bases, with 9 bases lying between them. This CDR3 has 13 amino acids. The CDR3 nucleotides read TGTGCCAGCAGTGACGGCGGGGGTCAGCCCCAGCATTTT. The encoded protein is CASSDGGGQPQHF.

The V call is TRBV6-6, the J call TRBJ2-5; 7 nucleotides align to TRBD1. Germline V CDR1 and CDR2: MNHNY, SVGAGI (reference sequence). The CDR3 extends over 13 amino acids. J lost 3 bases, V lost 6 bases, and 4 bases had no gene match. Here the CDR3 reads CASSRGQKETQYF. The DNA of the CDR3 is TGTGCCAGCAGCCGGGGACAGAAAGAGACCCAGTACTTC.